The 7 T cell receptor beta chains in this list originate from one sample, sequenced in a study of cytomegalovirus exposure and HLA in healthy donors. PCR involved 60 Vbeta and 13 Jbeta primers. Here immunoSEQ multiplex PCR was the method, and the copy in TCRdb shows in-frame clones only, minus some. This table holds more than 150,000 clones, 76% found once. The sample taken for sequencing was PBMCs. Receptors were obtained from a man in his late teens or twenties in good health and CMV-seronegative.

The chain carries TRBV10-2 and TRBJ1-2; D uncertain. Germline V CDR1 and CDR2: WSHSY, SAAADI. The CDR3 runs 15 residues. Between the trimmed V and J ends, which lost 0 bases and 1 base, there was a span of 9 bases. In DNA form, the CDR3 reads TGCGCCAGCAGTGAGTCTTTCAGACATAACTATGGCTACACCTTC. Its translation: CASSESFRHNYGYTF.

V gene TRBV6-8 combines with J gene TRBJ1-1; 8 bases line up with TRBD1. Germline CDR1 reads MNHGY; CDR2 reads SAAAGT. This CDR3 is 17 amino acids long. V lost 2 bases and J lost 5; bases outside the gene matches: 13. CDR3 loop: CASSYGTGWPGETEAFF. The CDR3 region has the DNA TGTGCCAGCAGTTACGGGACAGGATGGCCTGGCGAGACTGAAGCTTTCTTT.

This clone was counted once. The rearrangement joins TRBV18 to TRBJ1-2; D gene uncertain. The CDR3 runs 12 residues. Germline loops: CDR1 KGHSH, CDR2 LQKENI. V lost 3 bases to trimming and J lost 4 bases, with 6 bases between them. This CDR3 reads CASSPGSYGYTF. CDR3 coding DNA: TGTGCCAGCTCACCCGGGAGCTATGGCTACACCTTC.

CDR3 sequence reads: CASSYLRTLSPLHF. In DNA form, the CDR3 reads TGTGCCAGCAGTTACCTGAGGACACTCTCACCCCTCCACTTT. The rearrangement uses TRBV6-5 and TRBJ1-6, with TRBD1 as a possible D gene (5 bases). The V and J ends lost 2 bases and 10 bases respectively, with 12 bases between them. Germline CDR1 reads MNHEY; CDR2 reads SVGAGI. This CDR3 comprises 14 residues.

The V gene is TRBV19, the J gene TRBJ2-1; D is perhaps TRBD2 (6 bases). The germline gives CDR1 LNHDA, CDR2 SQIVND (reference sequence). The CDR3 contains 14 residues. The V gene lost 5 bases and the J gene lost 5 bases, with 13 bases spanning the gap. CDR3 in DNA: TGTGCCAGTAGTGTGGTAGCGGCCAACAATGAGCAGTTCTTC. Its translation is CASSVVAANNEQFF.

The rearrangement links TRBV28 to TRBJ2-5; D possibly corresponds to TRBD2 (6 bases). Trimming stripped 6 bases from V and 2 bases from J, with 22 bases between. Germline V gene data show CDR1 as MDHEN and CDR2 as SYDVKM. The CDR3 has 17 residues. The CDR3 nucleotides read TGTGCCAGCAGCACACCCCGGGGAGGTAATCGGCAAGAGACCCAGTACTTC. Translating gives CASSTPRGGNRQETQYF. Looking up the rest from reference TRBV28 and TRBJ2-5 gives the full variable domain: DVKVTQSSRYLVKRTGEKVFLECVQDMDHENMFWYRQDPGLGLRLIYFSYDVKMKEKGDIPEGYSVSREKKERFSLILESASTNQTSMYLCASSTPRGGNRQETQYFGPGTRLLVL.

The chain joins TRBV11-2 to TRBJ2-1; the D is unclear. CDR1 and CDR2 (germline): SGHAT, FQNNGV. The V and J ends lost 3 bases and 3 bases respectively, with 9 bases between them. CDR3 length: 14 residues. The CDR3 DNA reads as TGTGCCAGCAGCTTTATGGTGCGCTACAATGAGCAGTTCTTC. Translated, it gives CASSFMVRYNEQFF.